This T cell receptor (beta chain) stems from a study of CD8 T cells in Susac syndrome. There are 13 residues in the CDR3. Germline V lookup: CDR1 LNHNV, CDR2 YYDKDF (reference sequence). Between the trimmed V and J ends, which lost 9 bases and 2 bases, there was a span of 11 bases. Control patients had untreated stable or active relapsing-remitting multiple sclerosis by revised McDonald criteria. TEMRA cells were FACS-enriched, while CD8+ and CD4+ T cells were negatively isolated. RNA was extracted with the RNeasy kit, and a quantity of roughly 0.5 to 1 ug was reverse transcribed using random hexamers. Amplification of the TCR beta CDR3 was carried out by immunoSEQ multiplex PCR, which spanned a total of 54 Vbeta and 13 Jbeta segments. Each CDR3 protein gets one entry after TCRdb re-called the immunoSEQ multiplex PCR reads with MiXCR. The sample includes around 170,000 distinct CDR3 sequences, approximately 95% of them seen just once.

The receptor was derived from a human donor with multiple sclerosis. J is TRBJ2-1 and V is TRBV15, with D tentatively TRBD1 (5 bases). Input material: CD8+ T cells from PBMCs. The CDR3 DNA sequence: TGTGCCACTCAGACAGAAACCTACAATGAGCAGTTCTTC. Residues: CATQTETYNEQFF.